The present entry profiles one T cell receptor (beta chain) with its context. These data belong to a study of T cell changes during pregnancy in multiple sclerosis. Assay: immunoSEQ multiplex PCR; the TCRdb copy retains only in-frame clones and omits some. The sample has some 50,000 clones, 90% to 95% seen once. The CDR3 is 18 amino acids. The germline gives CDR1 SGHAT, CDR2 FQNNGV. Between the trimmed V and J ends, which lost 6 bases and 0 bases, there was a span of 20 bases. This chain joins TRBV11-2 and TRBJ2-2; D possibly corresponds to TRBD2 (6 bases). The TCR was taken from a female donor with multiple sclerosis, enrolled in a pregnancy study. The sequenced sample was CD4+ T cells from peripheral blood mononuclear cells, obtained in the second trimester of pregnancy. The CDR3 coding sequence is TGTGCCAGCAGTTCAAGGTCCCTAGCGTCCACGAACACCGGGGAGCTGTTTTTT. Its translation: CASSSRSLASTNTGELFF.